These 19 T cell receptor beta chains originate from one sample sequenced in a study of cytomegalovirus exposure and HLA in healthy donors. PCR was performed using 60 Vbeta and 13 Jbeta primers. Method: immunoSEQ multiplex PCR; TCRdb's copy keeps in-frame clones and lacks some. The table records approximately 200,000 clones, 70% to 90% of them present only once. Sequencing input: PBMCs. These receptors originate from a human donor in good health.

The chain carries TRBV5-8 and TRBJ1-5; D not resolved. The CDR3 length is 15 residues. Looked up from germline, CDR1 is SGHTS and CDR2 is YDEGEE. V was shortened by 1 base and J by 0 bases, with 8 bases between the two germline ends. CDR3 region: CASSLYSNSNQPQHF. The CDR3 DNA sequence: TGTGCCAGCAGCTTGTACAGTAATAGCAATCAGCCCCAGCATTTT.

The chain uses TRBV6-1 and TRBJ2-1; 14 bases agree with TRBD2. Trimming removed 4 bases from V and 8 bases from J; junction bases left unmatched: 7. Germline V gives CDR1 MNHNS, CDR2 SASEGT. The CDR3 contains 16 residues. Here the CDR3 reads CASSAGTSGSRDEQFF. As DNA, the CDR3 is TGTGCCAGCAGTGCCGGGACTAGCGGGAGTAGGGATGAGCAGTTCTTC.

The chain couples TRBV19 to TRBJ2-3; the match to TRBD2 covers 10 bases. V was clipped by 3 bases and J by 4 bases; unmatched bases: 4. CDR1 LNHDA and CDR2 SQIVND come from the germline V gene (reference sequence). This CDR3 contains 15 residues. Here the CDR3 DNA reads TGTGCCAGTAGTATCGACAGCGGGAGGGCAGATACGCAGTATTTT. It is translated as CASSIDSGRADTQYF.

This clone was detected only once. The J gene is TRBJ2-7, the V gene TRBV28; D may be TRBD2 (6 bases). The CDR3 runs to 14 residues. Germline CDR1 MDHEN, CDR2 SYDVKM. V gave up 7 bases and J gave up 2 bases, with 15 bases separating them. The CDR3 sequence is CASIRGTGAYEQYF. DNA of the CDR3: TGTGCCAGCATCCGCGGGACGGGGGCCTACGAGCAGTACTTC.

The V call is TRBV7-3, the J call TRBJ1-5; 8 bases agree with TRBD1. With 7 bases clipped from V and 7 bases from J, the junction kept 12 bases outside the gene matches. The CDR3 covers 15 residues. Germline V gives CDR1 SGHTA, CDR2 FQGTGA. The CDR3 nucleotides are TGTGCCAGCAAGAGGGGGAACAGGGGGACCCAGCCCCAGCATTTT. It encodes CASKRGNRGTQPQHF.

The chain couples TRBV6-1 to TRBJ1-2, with TRBD1 matching 9 bases. Germline CDR1 is MNHNS and CDR2 is SASEGT. The J segment lost 2 bases and the V segment lost 6 bases, leaving 7 bases of the junction unmatched. The CDR3 sequence is 15 residues long. The CDR3 region is CASRAQGASNYGYTF. Written as DNA, the CDR3 is TGTGCCAGCAGAGCACAGGGGGCCAGCAACTATGGCTACACCTTC.

The chain employs TRBV6-4 and TRBJ1-6; D gene uncertain. The CDR3 extends over 13 amino acids. Germline CDR1 reads MRHNA; CDR2 reads SNTAGT. Deletions cut 4 bases from V and 6 bases from J, with 7 bases between. CDR3 DNA: TGTGCCAGCAGTGTGGAGTCTAATTCACCCCTCCACTTT. Its protein product is CASSVESNSPLHF.

The gene calls are TRBV5-1 and TRBJ2-1; 15 nucleotides agree with TRBD2. The CDR3 sequence is 16 residues long. Germline lookup yields CDR1 SGHRS and CDR2 YFSETQ. V was clipped by 6 bases and J by 10 bases; unmatched bases: 11. The CDR3 region is CASKKSGLAGGGEQFF. DNA of the CDR3: TGCGCCAGCAAGAAATCGGGACTAGCGGGAGGCGGGGAGCAGTTCTTC.

Many counts were recorded for this clone. This sample also contains other DNA sequences that code for the same CDR3. The gene calls are TRBV27 and TRBJ2-2, with TRBD1 identical over 8 bases. Trimming cost V 6 bases and J 3 bases; bases outside gene matches: 0. There are 13 residues in the CDR3. Germline V lookup: CDR1 MNHEY, CDR2 SMNVEV (reference sequence). CDR3 DNA sequence: TGTGCCAGCAGGACAGGGGACACCGGGGAGCTGTTTTTT. It is translated as CASRTGDTGELFF.

The chain is built from TRBV11-2 and TRBJ2-5; 10 nucleotides align to TRBD1. Looked up from germline, CDR1 is SGHAT and CDR2 is FQNNGV. This CDR3 has 14 amino acids. J lost 10 bases, V lost 4 bases, and 9 bases had no gene match. CDR3 DNA: TGTGCCAGCAGCTCCTCCAGGGACAGGGGCAACCAGTACTTC. This gives the protein CASSSSRDRGNQYF.

The V call is TRBV30, the J call TRBJ2-5, with 9 bases lining up with TRBD2. Germline V gives CDR1 GTSNPN, CDR2 SVGIG (reference sequence). J lost 2 bases, V lost 8 bases, and 9 bases had no gene match. The CDR3 is 14 residues long. The CDR3 DNA reads as TGTGCCCTACGGCCTAGCGGGATTCAAGAGACCCAGTACTTC. Its translation is CALRPSGIQETQYF.

V and J are TRBV9 and TRBJ2-7, with D maybe TRBD2 (5 bases). CDR3 length: 14 amino acids. The V end was cut by 2 bases, the J end by 2 bases, with 11 bases between. The germline CDR1 and CDR2 sequences are SGDLS and YYNGEE. CDR3 sequence reads: CASSVSSVTYEQYF. CDR3 coding DNA: TGTGCCAGCAGCGTCAGTAGCGTAACCTACGAGCAGTACTTC.

This chain connects TRBV5-1 to TRBJ2-7, with D possibly TRBD1 on 5 matching bases. CDR3 length: 15 amino acids. Germline assignment: CDR1 SGHRS and CDR2 YFSETQ. Trimming took off 0 bases at V and 1 base at J, with 11 bases between the two ends. For the CDR3, the DNA is TGCGCCAGCAGCTTGGTGGAGCAGGGATCCTACGAGCAGTACTTC. This encodes CASSLVEQGSYEQYF.

The rearrangement joins TRBV11-2 to TRBJ2-7, with D perhaps matching TRBD1 (5 bases). CDR1 SGHAT and CDR2 FQNNGV come from the germline V gene. V was shortened by 5 bases and J by 1 base, with 15 bases between the two germline ends. The CDR3 runs to 15 residues. CDR3 sequence reads: CASSPLVGRSYEQYF. DNA of the CDR3: TGTGCCAGCAGCCCACTCGTGGGGCGTTCCTACGAGCAGTACTTC. Full variable domain (remainder filled in from reference TRBV11-2 and TRBJ2-7): EAGVAQSPRYKIIEKRQSVAFWCNPISGHATLYWYQQILGQGPKLLIQFQNNGVVDDSQLPKDRFSAERLKGVDSTLKIQPAKLEDSAVYLCASSPLVGRSYEQYFGPGTRLTVT.

This sequence joins TRBV10-3 and TRBJ2-7; weak D call: TRBD1 (6 bases). This CDR3 comprises 17 residues. Germline values: CDR1 ENHRY, CDR2 SYGVKD. Trimming pared 0 bases from V and 0 bases from J, leaving 15 bases between. CDR3 nucleotide sequence: TGTGCCATCAGTGAGTCCCTTGGCAGGGGAAGCTCCTACGAGCAGTACTTC. It codes for CAISESLGRGSSYEQYF.

CDR3 bases: TGCGCCAGCAGCCAAGTCGGGGGGCGCAGGTATGGCTACACCTTC. This encodes CASSQVGGRRYGYTF. The chain is built from TRBV4-1 and TRBJ1-2, with D perhaps TRBD1 (6 bases). This CDR3 contains 15 residues. The V and J ends lost 1 base and 5 bases respectively, with 14 bases between them. Germline CDR1 is MGHRA and CDR2 is YSYEKL.

This clone was seen just once. The J gene is TRBJ2-1, the V gene TRBV10-3; 10 nucleotides match TRBD2. The CDR3 extends over 15 amino acids. Germline CDR1 and CDR2: ENHRY and SYGVKD. J lost 2 bases, V lost 9 bases, and 7 bases had no gene match. The CDR3 coding sequence is TGTGCCATTACCTCAACTAGCGGGACCTACAATGAGCAGTTCTTC. It translates to CAITSTSGTYNEQFF.

As regards this clone: The junction departs from germline at one end; a sequencing error may be responsible. J is TRBJ1-5 and V is TRBV2, with 9 bases aligning to TRBD1. Germline V lookup: CDR1 SNHLY, CDR2 FYNNEI. The CDR3 has 18 residues. CDR3 loop: CASSEGPGQGVRNQPQHF. Here the CDR3 DNA reads TGTGCCAGCAGCGAAGGGCCGGGACAGGGAGTCCGCAATCAGCCCCAGCATTTT. The full variable domain, completed using reference TRBV2 and TRBJ1-5, is EPEVTQTPSHQVTQMGQEVILRCVPISNHLYFYWYRQILGQKVEFLVSFYNNEISEKSEIFDDQFSVERPDGSNFTLKIRSTKLEDSAMYFCASSEGPGQGVRNQPQHFGDGTRLSIL.

V gene TRBV19 combines with J gene TRBJ2-7, with 9 bases that match TRBD1. Germline V CDR1 and CDR2: LNHDA, SQIVND (reference sequence). V shed 10 bases and J 3 bases; nucleotides not matched to a gene: 7. The CDR3 is 13 amino acids. The CDR3 protein is CATRDREFYEQYF. The CDR3 DNA sequence: TGTGCCACCCGGGACAGGGAGTTCTACGAGCAGTACTTC.